This passage covers 6 T cell receptor beta chains from one sample sequenced in a study of cytomegalovirus exposure and HLA in healthy donors (dated by TCRdb to 2015 to 2018). Libraries came from the immunoSEQ multiplex PCR assay. Not all clones reach the TCRdb copy of this immuneACCESS table, which keeps in-frame sequences only. Checked studies attribute under half of the gap to unresolved V genes and leave the rest unexplained. A total of about 220,000 clones appear in this sample, 75% to 95% of them only once. The ten biggest clones cover around 1% of the sample. Sequencing was performed on PBMCs. The receptors here all came from a young woman in good health and CMV-seronegative.

This clone showed up just once. The rearrangement uses TRBV14 and TRBJ1-4; 8 nucleotides align to TRBD1. Losses at the gene ends were 2 bases for V and 7 bases for J; bases not matched to a gene: 6. This CDR3 has 15 amino acids. CDR1 and CDR2 from the germline V gene are SGHDN and FVKESK. CDR3 nucleotides: TGTGCCAGCAGCCAAATCCAGGGGGCAAGTGAAAAACTGTTTTTT. It is translated as CASSQIQGASEKLFF.

The genes are TRBV4-1 and TRBJ2-7; D unclear. Germline CDR1 is MGHRA and CDR2 is YSYEKL. The length of the CDR3 is 15 residues. Trimming left V 3 bases short and J 2 bases short, with 14 bases between. The CDR3 DNA follows: TGCGCCAGCAGCCAGACACAACTTGAGCCCTACGAGCAGTACTTC. This sequence encodes CASSQTQLEPYEQYF.

The V call is TRBV30, the J call TRBJ1-1; a possible D gene is TRBD1 (6 bases). Trimming cost V 4 bases and J 3 bases, with 12 bases left between them. CDR3 length equals 13 residues. CDR1 GTSNPN and CDR2 SVGIG come from the germline V gene (reference sequence). The CDR3 loop is CAWKGERDTEAFF. For the CDR3, the DNA is TGTGCCTGGAAGGGGGAGAGGGACACTGAAGCTTTCTTT.

The gene calls are TRBV9 and TRBJ1-2; 7 bases are a match to TRBD1. V shed 3 bases, J shed 1 base, and the junction held 6 bases outside the gene matches. CDR1 and CDR2 from the germline V gene are SGDLS and YYNGEE. The CDR3 sequence is 15 residues long. CDR3 amino acids: CASSGGTVLNYGYTF. Written as DNA, the CDR3 is TGTGCCAGCAGCGGGGGGACAGTCCTTAACTATGGCTACACCTTC.

This clone appeared once. This chain connects TRBV28 to TRBJ2-6; D unresolved. The germline V gene encodes CDR1 MDHEN and CDR2 SYDVKM. The CDR3 length is 14 residues. With 3 bases removed from V and 0 bases from J, the gap between germline ends came to 3 bases. The CDR3 protein is CASSFVSGANVLTF. CDR3 nucleotide sequence: TGTGCCAGCAGTTTCGTCTCTGGGGCCAACGTCCTGACTTTC.

The chain has TRBV6-6 and TRBJ1-2; D gene ambiguous. This CDR3 is 13 amino acids long. Trimming removed 2 bases from V and 1 base from J, with 5 bases in between. From germline, CDR1 is MNHNY and CDR2 SVGAGI (reference sequence). The CDR3 region is CASSYKLNYGYTF. CDR3 DNA sequence: TGTGCCAGCAGTTACAAGCTTAACTATGGCTACACCTTC.